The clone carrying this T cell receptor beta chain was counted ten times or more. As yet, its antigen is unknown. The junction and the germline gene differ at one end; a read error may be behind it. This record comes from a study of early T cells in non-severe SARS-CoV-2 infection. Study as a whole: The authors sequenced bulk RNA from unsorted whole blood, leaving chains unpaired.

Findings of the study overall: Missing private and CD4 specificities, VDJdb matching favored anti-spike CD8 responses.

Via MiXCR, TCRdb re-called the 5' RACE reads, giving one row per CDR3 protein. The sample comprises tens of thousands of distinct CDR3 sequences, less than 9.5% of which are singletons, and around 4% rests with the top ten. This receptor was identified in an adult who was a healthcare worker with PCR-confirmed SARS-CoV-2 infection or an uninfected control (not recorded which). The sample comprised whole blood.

Here the CDR3 reads CASSSYVGTEVFF. The CDR3 region has the DNA TGTGCCAGCAGCTCCTACGTGGGCACTGAAGTTTTCTTT. The chain employs TRBV11-2 and TRBJ1-1, with no clear D. CDR1 and CDR2 (germline): SGHAT, FQNNGV. The CDR3 spans 13 residues.